The rows below give T cell receptor beta chains drawn from one sample of a study of CD8 T cells in ankylosing spondylitis. Using its own MiXCR run on the 5' RACE reads, TCRdb lists one record per CDR3 protein. The sample lists about 90,000 distinct CDR3 sequences, roughly 8.8% occurring once. The sequenced sample was blood, either unsorted or a sorted T cell fraction (not recorded which). The source is a male donor with ankylosing spondylitis. Both conserved end residues are part of each CDR3. The order of the fields is clone size, D gene, J gene, V gene, CDR3 DNA, CDR3 protein. D genes are given only for firm matches. The size of a clone is reported for some rows only, either as once, few or many, or as a class for expanded clones.

abundance: many; d_gene: TRBD1; j_gene: TRBJ1-3; v_gene: TRBV27; CDR3nt: TGTGCCAGCAGCCCGGGACAGCACTCTGGAAACACCATATATTTT; CDR3aa: CASSPGQHSGNTIYF
abundance: few; d_gene: .; j_gene: TRBJ1-2; v_gene: TRBV21-1; CDR3nt: TGTGCCAGCAGCAAAGTTCACCTATTTAACTATGGCTACACCTTC; CDR3aa: CASSKVHLFNYGYTF
abundance: many; d_gene: .; j_gene: TRBJ1-3; v_gene: TRBV30; CDR3nt: TGTGCCTGGAGTACGGACGGGGGAAACACCATATATTTT; CDR3aa: CAWSTDGGNTIYF
abundance: few; d_gene: .; j_gene: TRBJ2-5; v_gene: TRBV3-1; CDR3nt: TGTGCCAGCAGCCAAGAAGGGCAGCCCCAAGAGACCCAGTACTTC; CDR3aa: CASSQEGQPQETQYF
abundance: .; d_gene: .; j_gene: TRBJ2-5; v_gene: TRBV24-1; CDR3nt: TGTGCCACCGAGGAGACCTCCGAGCGGGAGACCCAGTACTTC; CDR3aa: CATEETSERETQYF
abundance: many; d_gene: TRBD2; j_gene: TRBJ2-3; v_gene: TRBV11-2; CDR3nt: TGTGCCAGCAGCTCGGGACTATTTGAAGATACGCAGTATTTT; CDR3aa: CASSSGLFEDTQYF
abundance: .; d_gene: .; j_gene: TRBJ1-3; v_gene: TRBV7-9; CDR3nt: TGTGCCAGCAGCTTGGGGAGGGGTAACTCTGGAAACACCATATATTTT; CDR3aa: CASSLGRGNSGNTIYF
abundance: few; d_gene: TRBD1; j_gene: TRBJ2-1; v_gene: TRBV9; CDR3nt: TGTGCCAGCAGCGTGGGACAGGGGGTAAATGAGCAGTTCTTC; CDR3aa: CASSVGQGVNEQFF
abundance: few; d_gene: .; j_gene: TRBJ2-7; v_gene: TRBV7-9; CDR3nt: TGTGCCAGCAGCCCCCCTTCCTACGAGCAGTACTTC; CDR3aa: CASSPPSYEQYF
abundance: many; d_gene: TRBD2; j_gene: TRBJ2-1; v_gene: TRBV10-1; CDR3nt: TGCGCCAGCAGCATAGCGGGAGAGCAGTTCTTC; CDR3aa: CASSIAGEQFF
abundance: few; d_gene: TRBD2; j_gene: TRBJ2-1; v_gene: TRBV7-9; CDR3nt: TGTGCCAGCATCCGGTGGGAGGGAAATTACAATGAGCAGTTCTTC; CDR3aa: CASIRWEGNYNEQFF
abundance: .; d_gene: .; j_gene: TRBJ2-2; v_gene: TRBV3-1; CDR3nt: TGTGCCAGCAGCCCCCTGGGGGACACCGGGGAGCTGTTTTTT; CDR3aa: CASSPLGDTGELFF
abundance: many; d_gene: TRBD1; j_gene: TRBJ1-1; v_gene: TRBV20-1; CDR3nt: TGCAGTGCTAGGGGGGGGACAGGGGTTTTTGTAAACACTGAAGCTTTCTTT; CDR3aa: CSARGGTGVFVNTEAFF
abundance: few; d_gene: .; j_gene: TRBJ2-7; v_gene: TRBV15; CDR3nt: TGTGCCACCAGCAGAGATCGCGGGACTGCGGCCGAGCAGTACTTC; CDR3aa: CATSRDRGTAAEQYF